This entry features one TCR beta chain sequence. Its cognate antigen is unknown. This entry is derived from a study of STAT3 mutations in large granular lymphocyte leukemia. Background on the study: Among longitudinally sequenced T-LGLL patients, roughly half had canonical activating STAT3 mutations detected. Findings and caveats of the study: In T-cell large granular lymphocyte leukemia, about half of patients showed multiple immunodominant subclonotypes.

CDR1 is LNHNV and CDR2 is YYDKDF in the germline V gene (reference sequence). This CDR3 spans 16 amino acids. Trimming pared 1 base from V and 6 bases from J, leaving 15 bases between. Some clones are missing from TCRdb's copy, which holds only in-frame ones; the method was immunoSEQ multiplex PCR. Of 25,000 to 40,000 clones listed, about 90% are singletons. This sequence was found in a man between 60 and 75 years old with T-cell large granular lymphocyte leukemia. Some clones in this sample may be carry-over from other donors' samples. The sequencing sample was made of peripheral blood mononuclear cells. This sequence joins TRBV15 and TRBJ2-2, with a weak D call TRBD1 (6 bases). CDR3 DNA sequence: TGTGCCACCAGCAGAGTGGTGGGAACAGGGTCCGGGGAGCTGTTTTTT. Translation: CATSRVVGTGSGELFF.